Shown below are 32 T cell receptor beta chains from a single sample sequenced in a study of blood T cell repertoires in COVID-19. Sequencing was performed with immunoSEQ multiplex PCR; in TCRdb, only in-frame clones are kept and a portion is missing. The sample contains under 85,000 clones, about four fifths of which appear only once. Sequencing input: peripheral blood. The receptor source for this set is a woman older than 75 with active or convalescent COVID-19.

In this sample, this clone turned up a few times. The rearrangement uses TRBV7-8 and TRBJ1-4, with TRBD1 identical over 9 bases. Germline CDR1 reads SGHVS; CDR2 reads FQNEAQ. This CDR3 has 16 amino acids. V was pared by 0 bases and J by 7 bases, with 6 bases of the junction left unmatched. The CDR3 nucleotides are TGTGCCAGCAGCTTAGCTCAGACAGGGGGTAGTGAAAAACTGTTTTTT. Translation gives CASSLAQTGGSEKLFF.

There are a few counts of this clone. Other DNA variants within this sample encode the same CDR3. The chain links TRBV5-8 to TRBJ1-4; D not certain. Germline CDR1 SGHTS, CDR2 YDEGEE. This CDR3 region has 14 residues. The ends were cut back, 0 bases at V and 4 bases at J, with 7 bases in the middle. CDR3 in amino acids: CASSLESYNEKLFF. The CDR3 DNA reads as TGTGCCAGCAGCTTGGAAAGCTATAATGAAAAACTGTTTTTT.

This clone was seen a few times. CDR3 sequence: CASSQSLKRDRGQVVPVDTQYF. The CDR3 DNA sequence: TGTGCCAGCAGCCAATCATTGAAAAGGGACAGGGGGCAGGTTGTCCCAGTAGATACGCAGTATTTT. The rearrangement uses TRBV3-1 (or the pseudogene TRBV3-2) and TRBJ2-3; 12 bases line up with TRBD1. Germline values: CDR1 LGHDT, CDR2 YNNKEL (reference sequence). V shed 2 bases and J 5 bases; nucleotides not matched to a gene: 23. CDR3 length: 22 amino acids.

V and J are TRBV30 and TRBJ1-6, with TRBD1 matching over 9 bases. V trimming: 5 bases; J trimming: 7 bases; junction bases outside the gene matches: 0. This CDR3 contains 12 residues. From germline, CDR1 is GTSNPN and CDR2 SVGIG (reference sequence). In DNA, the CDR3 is TGTGCCTGGGGACAGGGGAATTCACCCCTCCACTTT. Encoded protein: CAWGQGNSPLHF.

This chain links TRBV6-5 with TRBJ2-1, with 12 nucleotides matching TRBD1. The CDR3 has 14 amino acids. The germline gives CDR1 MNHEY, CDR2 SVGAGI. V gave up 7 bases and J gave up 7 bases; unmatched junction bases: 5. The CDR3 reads CASTRDRGLNEQFF. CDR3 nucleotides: TGTGCCAGCACCAGGGACAGGGGGCTTAATGAGCAGTTCTTC.

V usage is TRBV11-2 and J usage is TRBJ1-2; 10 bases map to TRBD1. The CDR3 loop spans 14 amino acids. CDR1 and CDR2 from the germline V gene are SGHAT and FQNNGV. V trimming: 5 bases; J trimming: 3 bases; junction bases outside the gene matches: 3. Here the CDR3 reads CASSRQGADYGYTF. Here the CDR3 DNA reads TGTGCCAGCAGCCGACAGGGGGCAGACTATGGCTACACCTTC.

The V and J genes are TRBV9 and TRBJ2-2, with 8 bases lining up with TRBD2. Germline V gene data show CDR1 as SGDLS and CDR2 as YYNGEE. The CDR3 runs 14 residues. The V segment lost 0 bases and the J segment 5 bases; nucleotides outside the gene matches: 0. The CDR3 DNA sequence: TGTGCCAGCAGCGTAGGCGGGGGGACCGGGGAGCTGTTTTTT. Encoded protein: CASSVGGGTGELFF. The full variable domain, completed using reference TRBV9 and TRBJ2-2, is DSGVTQTPKHLITATGQRVTLRCSPRSGDLSVYWYQQSLDQGLQFLIQYYNGEERAKGNILERFSAQQFPDLHSELNLSSLELGDSALYFCASSVGGGTGELFFGEGSRLTVL.

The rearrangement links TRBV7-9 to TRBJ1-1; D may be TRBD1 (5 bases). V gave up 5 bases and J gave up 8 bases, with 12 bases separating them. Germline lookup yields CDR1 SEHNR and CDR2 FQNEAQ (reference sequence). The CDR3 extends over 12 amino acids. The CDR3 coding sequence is TGTGCCAGCAGCCAAGATTGGACAGAAGCTTTCTTT. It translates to CASSQDWTEAFF.

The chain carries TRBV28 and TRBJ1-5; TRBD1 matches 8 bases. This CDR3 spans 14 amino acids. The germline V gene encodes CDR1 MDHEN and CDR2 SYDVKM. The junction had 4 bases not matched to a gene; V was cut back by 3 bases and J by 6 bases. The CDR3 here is CASSLTGASQPQHF. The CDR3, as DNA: TGTGCCAGCAGTTTGACAGGGGCGAGTCAGCCCCAGCATTTT.

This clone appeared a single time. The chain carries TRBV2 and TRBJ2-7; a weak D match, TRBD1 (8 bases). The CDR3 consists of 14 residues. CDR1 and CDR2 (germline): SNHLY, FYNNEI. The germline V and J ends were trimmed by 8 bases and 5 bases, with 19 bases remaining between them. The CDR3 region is CASPTYRGGNEQYF. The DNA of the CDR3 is TGTGCCAGCCCTACATACAGGGGGGGTAACGAGCAGTACTTC. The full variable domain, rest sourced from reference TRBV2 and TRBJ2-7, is EPEVTQTPSHQVTQMGQEVILRCVPISNHLYFYWYRQILGQKVEFLVSFYNNEISEKSEIFDDQFSVERPDGSNFTLKIRSTKLEDSAMYFCASPTYRGGNEQYFGPGTRLTVT.

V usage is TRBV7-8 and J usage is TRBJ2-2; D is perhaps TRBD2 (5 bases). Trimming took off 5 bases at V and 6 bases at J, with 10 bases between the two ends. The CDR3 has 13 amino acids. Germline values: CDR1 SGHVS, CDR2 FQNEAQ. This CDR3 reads CASSRAEAGELFF. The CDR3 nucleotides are TGTGCCAGCAGCCGGGCGGAGGCCGGGGAGCTGTTTTTT.

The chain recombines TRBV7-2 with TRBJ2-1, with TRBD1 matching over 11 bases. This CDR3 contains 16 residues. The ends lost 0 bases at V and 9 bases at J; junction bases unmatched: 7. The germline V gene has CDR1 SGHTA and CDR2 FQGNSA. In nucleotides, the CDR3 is TGTGCCAGCAGCTTAGCGGGACAGGGGGGTAGCGGTGAGCAGTTCTTC. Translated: CASSLAGQGGSGEQFF.

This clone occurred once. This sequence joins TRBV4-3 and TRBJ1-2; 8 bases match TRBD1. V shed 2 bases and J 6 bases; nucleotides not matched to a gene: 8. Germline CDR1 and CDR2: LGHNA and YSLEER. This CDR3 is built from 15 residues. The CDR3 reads CASSQTTAGGDGYTF. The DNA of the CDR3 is TGCGCCAGCAGCCAAACTACCGCAGGGGGCGATGGCTACACCTTC.

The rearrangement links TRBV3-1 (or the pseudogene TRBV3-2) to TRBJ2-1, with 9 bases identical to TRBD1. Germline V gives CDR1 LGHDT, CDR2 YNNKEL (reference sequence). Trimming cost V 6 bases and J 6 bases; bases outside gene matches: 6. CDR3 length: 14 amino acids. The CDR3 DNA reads TGTGCCAGCAGGAAACAGGGGGCGGGCAATGAGCAGTTCTTC. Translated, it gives CASRKQGAGNEQFF.

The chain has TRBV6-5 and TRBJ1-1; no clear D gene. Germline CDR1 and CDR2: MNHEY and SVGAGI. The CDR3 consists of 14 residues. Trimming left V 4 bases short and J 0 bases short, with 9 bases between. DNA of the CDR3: TGTGCCAGCAGTTCACACGCCTTGAACACTGAAGCTTTCTTT. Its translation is CASSSHALNTEAFF.

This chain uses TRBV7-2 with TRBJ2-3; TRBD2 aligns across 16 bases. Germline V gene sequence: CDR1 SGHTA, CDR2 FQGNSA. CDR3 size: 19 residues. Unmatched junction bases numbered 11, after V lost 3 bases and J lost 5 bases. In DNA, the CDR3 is TGTGCCAGCAGCTTCAAACCGGGACTAGCGGGGGGGCAGTTAGATACGCAGTATTTT. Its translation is CASSFKPGLAGGQLDTQYF.

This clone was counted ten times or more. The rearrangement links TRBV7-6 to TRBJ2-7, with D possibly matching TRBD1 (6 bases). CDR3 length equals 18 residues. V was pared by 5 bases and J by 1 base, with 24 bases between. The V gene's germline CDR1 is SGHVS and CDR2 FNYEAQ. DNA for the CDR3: TGTGCCAGCAGCACTACCCTCGTGGGGCGCAGGGGATCCTACGAGCAGTACTTC. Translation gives CASSTTLVGRRGSYEQYF. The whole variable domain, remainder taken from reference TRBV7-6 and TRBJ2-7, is GAGVSQSPRYKVTKRGQDVALRCDPISGHVSLYWYRQALGQGPEFLTYFNYEAQQDKSGLPNDRFSAERPEGSISTLTIQRTEQRDSAMYRCASSTTLVGRRGSYEQYFGPGTRLTVT.

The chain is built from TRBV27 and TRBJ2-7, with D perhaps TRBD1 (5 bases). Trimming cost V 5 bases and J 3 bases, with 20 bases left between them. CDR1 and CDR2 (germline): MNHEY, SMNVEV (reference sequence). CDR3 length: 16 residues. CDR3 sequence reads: CASSPTDTSLYYEQYF. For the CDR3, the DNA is TGTGCCAGCAGTCCTACGGACACTTCCCTCTACTACGAGCAGTACTTC.

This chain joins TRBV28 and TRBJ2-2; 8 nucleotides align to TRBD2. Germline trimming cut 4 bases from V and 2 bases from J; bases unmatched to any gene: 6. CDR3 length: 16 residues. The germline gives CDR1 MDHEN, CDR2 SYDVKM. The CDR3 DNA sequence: TGTGCCAGCAGTTCCGCGGGGGGTGACAACACCGGGGAGCTGTTTTTT. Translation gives CASSSAGGDNTGELFF. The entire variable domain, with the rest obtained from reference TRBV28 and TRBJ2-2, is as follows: DVKVTQSSRYLVKRTGEKVFLECVQDMDHENMFWYRQDPGLGLRLIYFSYDVKMKEKGDIPEGYSVSREKKERFSLILESASTNQTSMYLCASSSAGGDNTGELFFGEGSRLTVL.

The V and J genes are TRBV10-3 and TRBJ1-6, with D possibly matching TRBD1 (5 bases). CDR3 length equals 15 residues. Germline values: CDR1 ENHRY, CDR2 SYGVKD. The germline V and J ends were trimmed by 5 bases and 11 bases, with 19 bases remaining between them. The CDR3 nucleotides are TGTGCCATCAGTAGCTCCCGTGATGGGGGGACACCCCTCCACTTT. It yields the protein CAISSSRDGGTPLHF.

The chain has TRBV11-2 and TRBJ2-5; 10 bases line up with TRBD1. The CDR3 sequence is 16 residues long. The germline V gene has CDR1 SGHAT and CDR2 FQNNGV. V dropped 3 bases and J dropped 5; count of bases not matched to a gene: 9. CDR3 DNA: TGTGCCAGCAGCTTGGTTGGGGGACAGGGGTGGGAGACCCAGTACTTC. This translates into CASSLVGGQGWETQYF.

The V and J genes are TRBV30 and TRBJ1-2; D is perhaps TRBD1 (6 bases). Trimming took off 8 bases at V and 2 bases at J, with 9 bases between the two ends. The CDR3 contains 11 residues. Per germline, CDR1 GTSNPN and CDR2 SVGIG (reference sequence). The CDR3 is CAGDRNYGYTF. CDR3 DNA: TGTGCCGGTGACAGGAACTATGGCTACACCTTC.

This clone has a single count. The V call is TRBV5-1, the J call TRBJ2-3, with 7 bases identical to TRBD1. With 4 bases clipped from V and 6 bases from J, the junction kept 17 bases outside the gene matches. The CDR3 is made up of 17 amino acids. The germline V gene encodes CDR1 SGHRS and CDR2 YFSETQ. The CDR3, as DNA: TGCGCCAGCAGCCTCTCTCGGACAGGATTGAGTCTGGATACGCAGTATTTT. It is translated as CASSLSRTGLSLDTQYF.

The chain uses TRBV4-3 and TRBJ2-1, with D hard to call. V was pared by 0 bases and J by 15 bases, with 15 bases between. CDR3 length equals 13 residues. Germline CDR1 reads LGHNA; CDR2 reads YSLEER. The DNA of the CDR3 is TGCGCCAGCAGCCAAGATTTATGGGCTAAAGGGTTCTTC. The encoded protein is CASSQDLWAKGFF.

CDR3 sequence: CSASSDSGTQETQYF. CDR3 in DNA: TGCAGTGCTAGTAGCGACAGCGGGACCCAGGAGACCCAGTACTTC. This chain links TRBV20-1 with TRBJ2-5, with 7 bases lining up with TRBD2. This CDR3 is built from 15 residues. V gave up 3 bases and J gave up 5 bases; unmatched junction bases: 12. The germline V gene encodes CDR1 DFQATT and CDR2 SNEGSKA (reference sequence).

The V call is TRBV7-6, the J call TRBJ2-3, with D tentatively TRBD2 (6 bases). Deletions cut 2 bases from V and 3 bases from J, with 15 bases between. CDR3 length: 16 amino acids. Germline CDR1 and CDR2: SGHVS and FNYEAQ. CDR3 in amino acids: CASSLRLGRGTDTQYF. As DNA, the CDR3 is TGTGCCAGCAGCTTAAGGCTCGGGAGAGGGACAGATACGCAGTATTTT.

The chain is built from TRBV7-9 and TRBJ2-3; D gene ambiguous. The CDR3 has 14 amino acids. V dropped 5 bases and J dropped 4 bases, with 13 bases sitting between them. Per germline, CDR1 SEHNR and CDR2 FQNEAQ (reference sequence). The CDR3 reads CASSQTRGADTQYF. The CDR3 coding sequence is TGTGCCAGCAGCCAGACCCGAGGCGCAGATACGCAGTATTTT.

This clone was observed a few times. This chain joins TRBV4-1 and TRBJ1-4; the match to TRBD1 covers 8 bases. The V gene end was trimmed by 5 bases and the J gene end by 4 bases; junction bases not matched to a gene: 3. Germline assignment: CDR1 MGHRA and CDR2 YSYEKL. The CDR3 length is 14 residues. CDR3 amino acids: CASSKTGVNEKLFF. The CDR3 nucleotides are TGCGCCAGCAGCAAGACAGGGGTTAATGAAAAACTGTTTTTT.

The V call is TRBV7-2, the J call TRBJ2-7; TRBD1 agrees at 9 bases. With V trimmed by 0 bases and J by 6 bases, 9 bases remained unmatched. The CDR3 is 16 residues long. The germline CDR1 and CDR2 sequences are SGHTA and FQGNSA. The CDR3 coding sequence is TGTGCCAGCAGCTTAGCGAGCCTCGGGACAGGGTTCGAGCAGTACTTC. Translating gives CASSLASLGTGFEQYF.

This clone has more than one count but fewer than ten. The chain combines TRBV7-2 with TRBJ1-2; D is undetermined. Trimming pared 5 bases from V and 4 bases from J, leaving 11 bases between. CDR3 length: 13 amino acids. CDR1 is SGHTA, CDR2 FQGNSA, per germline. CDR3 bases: TGTGCCAGCAGCCAAACAAGAGGCTATGGCTACACCTTC. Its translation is CASSQTRGYGYTF.

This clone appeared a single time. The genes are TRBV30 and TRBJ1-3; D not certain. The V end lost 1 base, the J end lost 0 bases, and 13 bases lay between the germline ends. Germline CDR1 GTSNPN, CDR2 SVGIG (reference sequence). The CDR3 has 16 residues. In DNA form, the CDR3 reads TGTGCCTGGAGTGAGCCCGAGGGTTTCTCTGGAAACACCATATATTTT. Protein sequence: CAWSEPEGFSGNTIYF. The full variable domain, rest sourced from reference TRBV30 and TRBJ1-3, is SQTIHQWPATLVQPVGSPLSLECTVEGTSNPNLYWYRQAAGRGLQLLFYSVGIGQISSEVPQNLSASRPQDRQFILSSKKLLLSDSGFYLCAWSEPEGFSGNTIYFGEGSWLTVV.

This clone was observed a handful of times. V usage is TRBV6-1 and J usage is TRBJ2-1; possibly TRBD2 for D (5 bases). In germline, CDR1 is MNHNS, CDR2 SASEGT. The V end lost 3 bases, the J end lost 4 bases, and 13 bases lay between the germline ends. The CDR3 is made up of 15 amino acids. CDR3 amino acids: CASSDEGGPYNEQFF. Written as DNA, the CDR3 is TGTGCCAGCAGTGATGAGGGCGGGCCTTACAATGAGCAGTTCTTC.